This T cell receptor beta chain was sequenced during a study of shared clonotypes between healthy human individuals (TCRdb year 2020). Turning to the overall study: A few men and a couple of women, aged 18 to 49 years, made up the cohort. The study deeply sequenced blood TCR repertoires of several healthy adults to estimate repertoire size and the extent of clonotype sharing between individuals. To increase sequencing depth and limit assay-specific biases, different laboratories used diverse techniques to prepare libraries and sequence TCR repertoires. Leukapheresis yielded between about 0.94 and 8.9 billion PBMCs per donor.

This clone appeared a few times. The clone's antigen remains unknown. The record has no base qualities; no much larger clone is one base away. The donors were healthy, HIV-negative adults with no recently reported acute infections or vaccinations. All donors were Caucasian adults living in Nashville, Tennessee, USA. For unsorted samples, roughly 91 million PBMCs were counted, and genomic DNA was extracted using the QIAamp DNA Blood Mini kit. Blood was collected by leukapheresis, and PBMCs were isolated by Ficoll-Histopaque density gradient centrifugation and then cryopreserved in liquid nitrogen vapor phase. Overall study results and their limits: The small number of donors limited the genetic and exposure-history diversity represented. Based on pairwise subsampling, the degree of clonotype sharing among donors was expected to be affected by sequencing depth. Sampling was restricted to blood, and TCR repertoires in tissues likely differ from the TCR repertoires found in blood.

V sheds 1 base and J sheds 0 bases, leaving 7 bases between their ends. Per the germline V gene, LGHNA is the CDR1 and YNFKEQ is the CDR2. Reading from cysteine to phenylalanine, the CDR3 counts 16 amino acids. This entry keeps only the CDR3 DNA: 48 bases, framed from base 1. TCR CDR3 regions were amplified from genomic DNA by multiplex PCR using the deep immunoSEQ assay. Extracted genomic DNA from each cell subset was distributed evenly across all wells of several immunoSEQ 96-well plates, and each plate was treated as a replicate. For unsorted PBMC, approximately 0.3 ug of genomic DNA, equivalent to 25,000 to 35,000 T cell genomes, went into each replicate PCR. Ten immunoSEQ deep assay plates were used to sequence unsorted PBMC genomic DNA. Purified libraries were quantified with a Qubit 3.0 fluorometer, sized on a Bioanalyzer 2100, and re-quantified with the KAPA Library Quantification kit. Every immunoSEQ 96-well plate was sequenced on a separate single-read 150-cycle Illumina NextSeq 550 flow cell. The original methods were these. Because only junctional sequences without quality scores were contained in the immunoSEQ output, filtering matching that applied to full-length reads could not be performed. To assign V/J genes and CDR3, sequences were annotated using PyIR, a Python wrapper for IgBLAST v1.9, with IMGT germline references. Reads were filtered out if the reads had weak V/J assignments (E-value above 1e-6), no CDR3, stop codons, out-of-frame junctions, or ambiguous translated residues. V3J clonotypes were defined as sequences sharing an identical inferred V gene, J gene, and CDR3 amino acid sequence. To compute the percentage overlap between repertoires, the number of shared unique clonotypes was divided by the size of the smaller repertoire. Three approaches were used to assess repertoire richness: RTK rarefaction, the Chao1 estimator, and Recon v2.1 estimates of unobserved clonotypes. The table comes from immuneACCESS by way of TCRdb, which keeps in-frame sequences with V and J called. Part of the clones is missing from these tables; in studies checked, under half for an unresolved V gene and the rest for unknown reasons. The V and J calls and clone size are taken from that table; D and trimming were inferred from the DNA. The table for this sample lists around 440,000 clones; about 74% of them were counted only once. Clones ranked in the top ten supply 9.5% to 15% of the sample.

The chain uses TRBV4-2 and TRBJ2-6; the D region possibly corresponds to TRBD2 (5 bases align). The sequence was collected from a woman in her thirties or forties in good health. Some clones in this sample may be carry-over from other donors' samples. Sequencing used PBMCs. The sequence in DNA is TGTGCCAGCAGCCAAGGGGGAGTCTCTGGGGCCAACGTCCTGACTTTC. Its coded protein is CASSQGGVSGANVLTF.